One sample yielded the 21 T cell receptor beta chains listed below, sequenced in a study of OX40 agonist ivuxolimab in advanced cancers. Assay: immunoSEQ multiplex PCR; the TCRdb copy retains only in-frame clones and omits some. Of almost 80,000 clones listed, approximately 85% are singletons. The sequenced sample was CD4+ or CD8+ T cells sorted from blood, obtained in a trial of the OX40 agonist ivuxolimab. The receptor source for this set is an adult with an advanced solid tumor such as melanoma, head and neck, liver or kidney cancer.

The J gene is TRBJ1-6, the V gene TRBV7-6; D is ambiguous. Trimming pared 4 bases from V and 10 bases from J, leaving 8 bases between. This CDR3 has 12 residues. Looked up from germline, CDR1 is SGHVS and CDR2 is FNYEAQ. CDR3 sequence (DNA): TGTGCCAGCAGCTCCCGGAGGTCACCCCTCCACTTT. This encodes CASSSRRSPLHF.

V gene TRBV19 combines with J gene TRBJ2-2; 8 bases align to TRBD1. There are 15 residues in the CDR3. The J segment lost 6 bases and the V segment lost 5 bases, leaving 8 bases of the junction unmatched. Germline loops: CDR1 LNHDA, CDR2 SQIVND (reference sequence). DNA for the CDR3: TGTGCCAGTAGTGTGACAGGGGAGGTCGCCGGGGAGCTGTTTTTT. This encodes CASSVTGEVAGELFF. Filled out from reference TRBV19 and TRBJ2-2, the complete variable domain reads DGGITQSPKYLFRKEGQNVTLSCEQNLNHDAMYWYRQDPGQGLRLIYYSQIVNDFQKGDIAEGYSVSREKKESFPLTVTSAQKNPTAFYLCASSVTGEVAGELFFGEGSRLTVL.

V is TRBV4-3 and J is TRBJ2-3; D is unclear. CDR3 length: 20 amino acids. Trimming removed 0 bases at V and 6 bases at J, with 28 bases between. The germline V gene encodes CDR1 LGHNA and CDR2 YSLEER. DNA for the CDR3: TGCGCCAGCAGCCAAGAACCCTACGGCAGGACCCCCGACTCCGGCGATACGCAGTATTTT. Its protein product is CASSQEPYGRTPDSGDTQYF.

The chain is built from TRBV11-2 and TRBJ1-1; D not certain. V shed 7 bases and J shed 3 bases, with 12 bases lying between them. The CDR3 has 13 residues. Germline lookup yields CDR1 SGHAT and CDR2 FQNNGV. The CDR3 DNA sequence: TGTGCCAGCACCTCAACCGTGTACACTGAAGCTTTCTTT. This gives the protein CASTSTVYTEAFF.

The chain uses TRBV2 and TRBJ1-1; tentative D call: TRBD1 (5 bases). The germline V and J ends were trimmed by 8 bases and 1 base, with 11 bases remaining between them. Germline V gene lookup returns CDR1 SNHLY and CDR2 FYNNEI. The CDR3 runs 13 residues. The CDR3 loop is CASGGDQNTEAFF. CDR3 bases: TGTGCCAGCGGAGGGGATCAGAACACTGAAGCTTTCTTT.

This clone appeared a single time. This sequence joins TRBV2 and TRBJ2-7; 8 positions match TRBD2. The length of the CDR3 is 16 residues. Trimming at V came to 6 bases and at J to 2 bases, leaving 12 bases not matched to a gene. The germline V gene encodes CDR1 SNHLY and CDR2 FYNNEI. CDR3 sequence reads: CASRGSGAPRTYEQYF. In nucleotides, the CDR3 is TGTGCCAGCAGGGGTAGCGGGGCGCCCAGGACCTACGAGCAGTACTTC. Drawing the rest from reference TRBV2 and TRBJ2-7, the complete variable domain is EPEVTQTPSHQVTQMGQEVILRCVPISNHLYFYWYRQILGQKVEFLVSFYNNEISEKSEIFDDQFSVERPDGSNFTLKIRSTKLEDSAMYFCASRGSGAPRTYEQYFGPGTRLTVT.

The chain recombines TRBV20-1 with TRBJ1-1; the D is unclear. CDR1 DFQATT and CDR2 SNEGSKA come from the germline V gene (reference sequence). Trimming removed 6 bases from V and 7 bases from J, with 12 bases in between. The CDR3 sequence is 11 residues long. CDR3 in amino acids: CSAQASVEAFF. CDR3 nucleotides: TGCAGTGCCCAGGCGTCCGTTGAAGCTTTCTTT.

The chain uses TRBV4-2 and TRBJ2-7; no clear D gene. Germline-derived CDR1 and CDR2 are LGHNA and YNFKEQ. Between the trimmed V and J ends, which lost 2 bases and 6 bases, there was a span of 5 bases. The length of the CDR3 is 11 residues. The CDR3 protein is CASSQSREQYF. As DNA, the CDR3 is TGTGCCAGCAGCCAATCACGCGAGCAGTACTTC.

J is TRBJ2-7 and V is TRBV15; 8 nucleotides match TRBD2. Germline V lookup: CDR1 LNHNV, CDR2 YYDKDF (reference sequence). After removal of 0 bases from V and 6 bases from J, the junction contained 7 bases not matched to a gene. The CDR3 length is 15 residues. The CDR3 protein is CATSRDLAGGTEQYF. CDR3 sequence (DNA): TGTGCCACCAGCAGAGATCTGGCGGGGGGCACCGAGCAGTACTTC.

V is TRBV28 and J is TRBJ1-2; the D gene is possibly TRBD1 (6 bases). The CDR3 runs 11 residues. The germline V gene has CDR1 MDHEN and CDR2 SYDVKM. The germline V and J ends were trimmed by 10 bases and 2 bases, with 8 bases remaining between them. The DNA of the CDR3 is TGTGCCACCACAGGGAACTATGGCTACACCTTC. Translated: CATTGNYGYTF.

The chain joins TRBV30 to TRBJ2-5, with TRBD1 as a possible D gene (6 bases). Germline V CDR1 and CDR2: GTSNPN, SVGIG (reference sequence). The CDR3 has 14 residues. The CDR3 is CATEGQGLGETQYF. The CDR3, as DNA: TGTGCTACCGAAGGTCAGGGGTTGGGGGAGACCCAGTACTTC.

This chain connects TRBV19 to TRBJ1-3; maybe TRBD1 (6 bases). CDR3 size: 12 residues. V was trimmed by 5 bases and J by 11 bases, leaving 13 bases between them. Germline CDR1 is LNHDA and CDR2 is SQIVND (reference sequence). The CDR3 protein is CASSPRSGAIYF. DNA of the CDR3: TGTGCCAGTAGTCCCCGGTCAGGGGCCATATATTTT.

The CDR3 DNA sequence: TGTGCCAGTAGTGGCCGGCCCTGGGAGACTGAAGCTTTCTTT. It is translated as CASSGRPWETEAFF. The chain is built from TRBV19 and TRBJ1-1, with no clear D. The CDR3 has 14 residues. CDR1 and CDR2 from the germline V gene are LNHDA and SQIVND (reference sequence). The V and J ends lost 5 bases and 5 bases respectively, with 15 bases between them.

The J gene is TRBJ1-2, the V gene TRBV7-9; no reliable D call. The CDR3 loop spans 16 amino acids. V dropped 0 bases and J dropped 7 bases, with 18 bases sitting between them. Germline V gene sequence: CDR1 SEHNR, CDR2 FQNEAQ (reference sequence). CDR3 in DNA: TGTGCCAGCAGCTTAGCGGGATCCTCTACCCAAGGTGGCTACACCTTC. Translation gives CASSLAGSSTQGGYTF. The full variable domain, with the rest looked up from reference TRBV7-9 and TRBJ1-2, is DTGVSQNPRHKITKRGQNVTFRCDPISEHNRLYWYRQTLGQGPEFLTYFQNEAQLEKSRLLSDRFSAERPKGSFSTLEIQRTEQGDSAMYLCASSLAGSSTQGGYTFGSGTRLTVV.

The chain recombines TRBV6-1 with TRBJ1-3; no clear D gene. Trimming removed 4 bases at V and 5 bases at J, with 12 bases between. Germline V gives CDR1 MNHNS, CDR2 SASEGT. The CDR3 has 14 residues. The CDR3 reads CASSANQERNTIYF. CDR3 DNA: TGTGCCAGCAGTGCAAACCAGGAACGAAACACCATATATTTT.

V and J are TRBV5-4 and TRBJ1-1, with TRBD1 identical over 7 bases. Germline CDR1 reads SGHNT; CDR2 reads YYREEE (reference sequence). The CDR3 runs to 13 residues. Trimming cost V 5 bases and J 11 bases; bases outside gene matches: 12. The CDR3 nucleotides are TGTGCCAGCAGGTCCGACAGGGAGATCGGCGCTTTCTTT. This codes for CASRSDREIGAFF.

This chain joins TRBV6-5 and TRBJ1-5, with TRBD1 as a possible D gene (5 bases). Trimming took 6 bases from V and 0 from J, leaving 12 bases between them. Germline loops: CDR1 MNHEY, CDR2 SVGAGI. The CDR3 has 15 residues. As DNA, the CDR3 is TGTGCCAGCAGAGAAACAGGATATAGCAATCAGCCCCAGCATTTT. It encodes CASRETGYSNQPQHF.

The rearrangement links TRBV30 to TRBJ2-7; D is uncertain. Deletions cut 2 bases from V and 4 bases from J, with 9 bases between. The CDR3 is made up of 12 amino acids. Per the germline V gene, CDR1 is GTSNPN and CDR2 is SVGIG (reference sequence). CDR3 bases: TGTGCCTGGAGTCGGCAGGCGTACGAGCAGTACTTC. This gives the protein CAWSRQAYEQYF.

The chain couples TRBV10-1 to TRBJ2-5, with a tentative D call TRBD1 (5 bases). TRBJ2-7 explains the end of the DNA better; the J call may be wrong. CDR3 size: 13 residues. Germline V gene sequence: CDR1 WNHNN, CDR2 SYGVQD (reference sequence). The CDR3 coding sequence is TGCGCCAGCAGTGGGCAGGGCTCCTACGAGCAGTACTTC. It translates to CASSGQGSYEQYF.

This chain connects TRBV28 to TRBJ2-7, with D possibly matching TRBD2 (6 bases). V was clipped by 7 bases and J by 4 bases, with 14 bases between them. The CDR3 is made up of 13 amino acids. Germline CDR1 is MDHEN and CDR2 is SYDVKM. CDR3 DNA sequence: TGTGCCAGCACCCTCCCGGACTATTACGAGCAGTACTTC. Its translation is CASTLPDYYEQYF.

The gene calls are TRBV2 and TRBJ1-5; 9 bases match TRBD1. CDR3 length: 16 amino acids. V lost 4 bases and J lost 6; bases outside the gene matches: 10. Germline values: CDR1 SNHLY, CDR2 FYNNEI. The CDR3 DNA follows: TGTGCCAGCAGTGCGTACGGGACAGGGAGGGGTCAGCCCCAGCATTTT. Its translation: CASSAYGTGRGQPQHF.